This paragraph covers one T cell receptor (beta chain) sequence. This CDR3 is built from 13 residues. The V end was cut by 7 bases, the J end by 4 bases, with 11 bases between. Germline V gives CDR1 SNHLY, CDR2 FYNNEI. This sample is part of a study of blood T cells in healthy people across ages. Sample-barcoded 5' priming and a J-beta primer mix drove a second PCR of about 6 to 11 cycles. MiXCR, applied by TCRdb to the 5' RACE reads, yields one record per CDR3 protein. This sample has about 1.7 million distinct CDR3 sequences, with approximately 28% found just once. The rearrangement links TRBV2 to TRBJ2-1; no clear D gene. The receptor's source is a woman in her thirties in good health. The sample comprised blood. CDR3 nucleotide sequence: TGTGCCAGCATGTTGGAGACATACAATGAGCAGTTCTTC. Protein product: CASMLETYNEQFF.